Ten or more counts support the clone carrying this T cell receptor (beta chain). Amplification of TCR beta CDR3 regions used RNA as the template. The TCR CDR3 was amplified in a first-round RT-PCR using the HTBI primer set. TCRdb recomputed calls from the multiplex PCR reads with MiXCR, one row per CDR3 protein. The sample consists of hundreds of thousands of distinct CDR3 sequences, under 15% of them appearing once. This record comes from a study of T cells in Graves' hyperthyroidism and ophthalmopathy. This CDR3 is 12 amino acids long. V was cut by 11 bases and J by 4 bases, with 14 bases left in between. The germline V gene has CDR1 SNHLY and CDR2 FYNNEI.

What was sequenced was blood. This clonotype was sampled from a middle-aged woman with Graves' ophthalmopathy. V is TRBV2 and J is TRBJ2-5; a weak D match, TRBD1 (6 bases). CDR3 sequence: CAVGRGTETQYF. CDR3 DNA: TGTGCCGTCGGCAGGGGAACAGAGACCCAGTACTTC.